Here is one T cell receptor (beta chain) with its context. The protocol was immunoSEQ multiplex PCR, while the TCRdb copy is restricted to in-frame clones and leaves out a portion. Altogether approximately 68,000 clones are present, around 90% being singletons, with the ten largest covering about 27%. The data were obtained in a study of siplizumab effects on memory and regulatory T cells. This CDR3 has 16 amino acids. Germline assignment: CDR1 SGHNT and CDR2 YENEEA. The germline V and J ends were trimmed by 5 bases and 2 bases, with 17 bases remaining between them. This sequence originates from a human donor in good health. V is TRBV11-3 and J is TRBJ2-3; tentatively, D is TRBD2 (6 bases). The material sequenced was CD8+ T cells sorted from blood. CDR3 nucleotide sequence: TGTGCCAGCAGCCCTGACCCGGGACTTGCCACAGATACGCAGTATTTT. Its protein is CASSPDPGLATDTQYF.